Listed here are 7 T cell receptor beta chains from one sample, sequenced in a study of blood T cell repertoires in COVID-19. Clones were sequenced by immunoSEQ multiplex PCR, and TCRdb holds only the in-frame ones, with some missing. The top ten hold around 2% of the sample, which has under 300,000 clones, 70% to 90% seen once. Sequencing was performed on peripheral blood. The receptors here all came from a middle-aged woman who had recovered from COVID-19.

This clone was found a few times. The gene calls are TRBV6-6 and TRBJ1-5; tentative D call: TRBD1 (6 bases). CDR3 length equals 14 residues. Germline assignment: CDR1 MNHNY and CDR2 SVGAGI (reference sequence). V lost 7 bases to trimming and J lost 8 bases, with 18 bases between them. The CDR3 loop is CASKTSGALEPQHF. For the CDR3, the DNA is TGTGCCAGCAAAACGTCAGGGGCCCTTGAGCCCCAGCATTTT.

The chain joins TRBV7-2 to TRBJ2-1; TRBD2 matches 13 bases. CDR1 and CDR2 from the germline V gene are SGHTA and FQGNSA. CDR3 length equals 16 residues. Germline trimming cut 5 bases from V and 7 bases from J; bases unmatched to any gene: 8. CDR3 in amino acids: CASSPRTSGGGNEQFF. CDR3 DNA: TGTGCCAGCAGCCCGCGGACTAGCGGGGGCGGGAATGAGCAGTTCTTC. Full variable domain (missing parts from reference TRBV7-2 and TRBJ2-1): GAGVSQSPSNKVTEKGKDVELRCDPISGHTALYWYRQSLGQGLEFLIYFQGNSAPDKSGLPSDRFSAERTGGSVSTLTIQRTQQEDSAVYLCASSPRTSGGGNEQFFGPGTRLTVL.

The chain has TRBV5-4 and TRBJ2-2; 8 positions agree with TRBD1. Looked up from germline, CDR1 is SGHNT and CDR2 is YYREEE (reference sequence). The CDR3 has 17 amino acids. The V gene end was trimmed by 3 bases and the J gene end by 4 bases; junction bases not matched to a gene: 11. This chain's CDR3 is CASSSVYGTGFTGELFF. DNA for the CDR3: TGTGCCAGCAGCTCTGTTTACGGGACAGGATTCACCGGGGAGCTGTTTTTT.

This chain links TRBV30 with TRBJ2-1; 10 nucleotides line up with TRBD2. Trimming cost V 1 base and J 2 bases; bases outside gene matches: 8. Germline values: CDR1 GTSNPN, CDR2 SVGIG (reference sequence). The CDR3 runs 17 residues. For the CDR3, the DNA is TGTGCCTGGAGTGACTTTCTAGCGGGAGAACCCTACAATGAGCAGTTCTTC. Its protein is CAWSDFLAGEPYNEQFF.

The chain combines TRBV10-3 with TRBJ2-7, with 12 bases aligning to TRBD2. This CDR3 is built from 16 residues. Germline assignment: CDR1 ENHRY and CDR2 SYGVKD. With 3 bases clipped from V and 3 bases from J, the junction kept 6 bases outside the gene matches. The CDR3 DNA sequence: TGTGCCATCAGTGATCGGACTAGCGGGGATCTCTACGAGCAGTACTTC. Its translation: CAISDRTSGDLYEQYF.

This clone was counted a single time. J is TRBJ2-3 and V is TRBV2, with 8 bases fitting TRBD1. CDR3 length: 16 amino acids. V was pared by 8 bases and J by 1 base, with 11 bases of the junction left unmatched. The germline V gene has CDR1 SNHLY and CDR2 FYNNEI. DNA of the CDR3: TGTGCCAGCGGACAGGGTCTAGGTGTAGGCACAGATACGCAGTATTTT. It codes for CASGQGLGVGTDTQYF.

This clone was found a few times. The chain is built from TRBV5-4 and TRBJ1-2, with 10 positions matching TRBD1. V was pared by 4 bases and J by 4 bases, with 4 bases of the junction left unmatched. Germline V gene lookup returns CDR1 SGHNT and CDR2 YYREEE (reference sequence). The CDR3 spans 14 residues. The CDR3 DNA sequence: TGTGCCAGCAGCCGCGGACAGGGGGGCTATGGCTACACCTTC. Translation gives CASSRGQGGYGYTF.